The sequence of this T cell receptor (beta chain) was determined in a study of control samples from healthy donors and cancer patients. The V gene lost 4 bases and the J gene lost 5 bases, with 15 bases spanning the gap. Germline V CDR1 and CDR2: SGHDT, YYEEEE. The CDR3 is 15 amino acids. Measured with immunoSEQ multiplex PCR; TCRdb has only the in-frame clones, and not every one. The table shows roughly 40,000 clones, with around four fifths occurring only once. This sequence was found in a man aged 55 to 70 in good health. The source material was blood. The rearrangement links TRBV5-6 to TRBJ1-4; D is possibly TRBD1 (6 bases). The CDR3 is CASSPNRAYNEKLFF. CDR3 nucleotides: TGTGCCAGCAGCCCAAACAGGGCCTACAATGAAAAACTGTTTTTT.